Reported below is one TCR beta chain. As yet, its antigen is unknown. This PCR relied on a set of 60 Vbeta primers and 13 Jbeta primers. Sequencing was performed with immunoSEQ multiplex PCR; in TCRdb, only in-frame clones are kept and a portion is missing. The sample consists of about 76,000 clones, approximately 72% of them appearing once. This sample is drawn from a study of cytomegalovirus exposure and HLA in healthy donors. General observations from the study: Highest at DRB1 and lowest at HLA-C, TCR association rates differed among HLA loci in a later analysis. Looking again later, the authors saw that most CMV-associated TCR beta chains seemed HLA-restricted. Donors belonging to an Asian-associated ancestry cluster reportedly showed fewer N-insertions in productive TCRs than the approximately 670-donor mean, according to what a later analysis found.

This CDR3 has 12 amino acids. CDR1 and CDR2 from the germline V gene are SGHNT and YYREEE (reference sequence). With 4 bases removed from V and 7 bases from J, the gap between germline ends came to 9 bases. The TCR sequence derives from a woman aged 35 to 49 in good health and CMV-seropositive. Sequencing was carried out using PBMCs. This chain uses TRBV5-4 with TRBJ1-5; D perhaps matches TRBD1 (6 bases). This chain's CDR3 is CASSEQGQPQHF. The DNA for the CDR3 is TGTGCCAGCAGCGAACAGGGCCAGCCCCAGCATTTT.